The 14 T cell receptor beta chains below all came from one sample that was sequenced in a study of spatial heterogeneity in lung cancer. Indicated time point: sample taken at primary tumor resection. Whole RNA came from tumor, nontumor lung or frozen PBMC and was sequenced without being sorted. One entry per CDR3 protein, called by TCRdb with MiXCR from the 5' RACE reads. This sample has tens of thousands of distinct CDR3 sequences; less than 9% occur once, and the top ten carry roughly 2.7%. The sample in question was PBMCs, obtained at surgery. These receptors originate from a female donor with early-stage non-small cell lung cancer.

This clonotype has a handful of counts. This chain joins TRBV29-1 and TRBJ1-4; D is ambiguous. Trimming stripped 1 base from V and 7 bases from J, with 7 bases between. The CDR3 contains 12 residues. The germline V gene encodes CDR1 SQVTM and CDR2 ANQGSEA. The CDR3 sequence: CSVEVQTEKLFF. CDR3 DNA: TGCAGCGTTGAAGTCCAAACTGAAAAACTGTTTTTT.

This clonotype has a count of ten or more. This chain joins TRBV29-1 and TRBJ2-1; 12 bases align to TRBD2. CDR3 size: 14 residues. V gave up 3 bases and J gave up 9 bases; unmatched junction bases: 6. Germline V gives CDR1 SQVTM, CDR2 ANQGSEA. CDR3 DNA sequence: TGCAGCGTTGATGCTAGCGGGGGGGGATTTGAGCAGTTCTTC. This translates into CSVDASGGGFEQFF.

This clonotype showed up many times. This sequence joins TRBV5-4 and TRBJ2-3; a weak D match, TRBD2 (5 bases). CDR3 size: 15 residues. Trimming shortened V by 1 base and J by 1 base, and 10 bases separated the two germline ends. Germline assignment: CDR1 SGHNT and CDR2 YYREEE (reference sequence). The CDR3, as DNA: TGTGCCAGCAGCTTGCCTAGCAGAGGCACAGATACGCAGTATTTT. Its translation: CASSLPSRGTDTQYF.

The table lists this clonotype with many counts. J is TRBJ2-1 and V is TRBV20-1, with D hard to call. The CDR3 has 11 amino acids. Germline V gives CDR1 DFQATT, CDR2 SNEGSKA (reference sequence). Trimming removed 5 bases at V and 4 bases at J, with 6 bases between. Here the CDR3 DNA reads TGCAGTGCTCGAATATACAATGAGCAGTTCTTC. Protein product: CSARIYNEQFF.

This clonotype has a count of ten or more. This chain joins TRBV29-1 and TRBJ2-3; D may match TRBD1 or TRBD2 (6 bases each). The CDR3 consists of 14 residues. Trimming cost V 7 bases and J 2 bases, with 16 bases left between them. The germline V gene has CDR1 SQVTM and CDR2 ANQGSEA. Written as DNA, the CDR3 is TGCAGCGCGTCCGGAGGGGGGTACACAGATACGCAGTATTTT. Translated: CSASGGGYTDTQYF.

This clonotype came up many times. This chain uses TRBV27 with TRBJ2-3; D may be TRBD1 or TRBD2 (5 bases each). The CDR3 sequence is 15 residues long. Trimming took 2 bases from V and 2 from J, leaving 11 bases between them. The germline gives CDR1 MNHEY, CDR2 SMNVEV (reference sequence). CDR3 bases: TGTGCCAGCAGTTTAGAGGGACCCAACACAGATACGCAGTATTTT. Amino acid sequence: CASSLEGPNTDTQYF.

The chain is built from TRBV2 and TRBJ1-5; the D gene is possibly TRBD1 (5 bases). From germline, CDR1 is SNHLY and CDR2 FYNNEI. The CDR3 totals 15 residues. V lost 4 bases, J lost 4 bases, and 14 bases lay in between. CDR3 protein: CASSVEGLRNQPQHF. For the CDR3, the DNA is TGTGCCAGCAGTGTGGAGGGACTTCGGAATCAGCCCCAGCATTTT.

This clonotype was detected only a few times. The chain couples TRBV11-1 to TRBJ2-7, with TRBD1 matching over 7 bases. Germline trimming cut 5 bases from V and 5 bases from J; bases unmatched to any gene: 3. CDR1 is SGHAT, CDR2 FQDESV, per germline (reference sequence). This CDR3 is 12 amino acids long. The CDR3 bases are TGTGCCAGCAGCAAGGACAGGAACGAGCAGTACTTC. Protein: CASSKDRNEQYF. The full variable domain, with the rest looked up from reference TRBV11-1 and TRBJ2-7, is EAEVAQSPRYKITEKSQAVAFWCDPISGHATLYWYRQILGQGPELLVQFQDESVVDDSQLPKDRFSAERLKGVDSTLKIQPAELGDSAMYLCASSKDRNEQYFGPGTRLTVT.

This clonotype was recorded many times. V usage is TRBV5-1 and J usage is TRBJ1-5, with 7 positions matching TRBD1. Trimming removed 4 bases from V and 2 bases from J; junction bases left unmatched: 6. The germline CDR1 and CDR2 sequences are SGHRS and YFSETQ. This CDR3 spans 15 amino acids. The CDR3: CASSMTGSGNQPQHF. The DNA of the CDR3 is TGCGCCAGCAGCATGACAGGGAGTGGCAATCAGCCCCAGCATTTT.

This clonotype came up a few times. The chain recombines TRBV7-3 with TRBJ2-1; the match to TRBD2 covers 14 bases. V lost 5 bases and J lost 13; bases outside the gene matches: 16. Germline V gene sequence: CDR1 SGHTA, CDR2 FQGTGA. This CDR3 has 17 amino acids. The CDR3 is CASSRVSTSGGANRQFF. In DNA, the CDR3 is TGTGCCAGCAGCCGCGTTTCGACTAGCGGGGGGGCAAACCGACAGTTCTTC.

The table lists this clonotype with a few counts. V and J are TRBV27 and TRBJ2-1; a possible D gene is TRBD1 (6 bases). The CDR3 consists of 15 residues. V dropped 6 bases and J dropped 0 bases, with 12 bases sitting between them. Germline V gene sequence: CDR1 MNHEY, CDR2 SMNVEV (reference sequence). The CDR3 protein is CASRMGQSSYNEQFF. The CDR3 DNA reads TGTGCCAGCAGGATGGGACAAAGCTCCTACAATGAGCAGTTCTTC.

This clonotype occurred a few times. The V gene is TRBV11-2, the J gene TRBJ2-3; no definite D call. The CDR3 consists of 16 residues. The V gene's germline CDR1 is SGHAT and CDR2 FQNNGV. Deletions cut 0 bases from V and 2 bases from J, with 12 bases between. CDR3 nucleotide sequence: TGTGCCAGCAGCTTAGATGGGTGGGCCCCCACAGATACGCAGTATTTT. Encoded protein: CASSLDGWAPTDTQYF.

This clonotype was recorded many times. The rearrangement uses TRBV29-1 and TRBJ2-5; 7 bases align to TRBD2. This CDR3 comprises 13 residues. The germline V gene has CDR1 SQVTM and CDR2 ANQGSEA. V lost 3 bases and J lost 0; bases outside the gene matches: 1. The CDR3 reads CSVDGTNQETQYF. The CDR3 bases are TGCAGCGTTGATGGGACTAACCAAGAGACCCAGTACTTC.

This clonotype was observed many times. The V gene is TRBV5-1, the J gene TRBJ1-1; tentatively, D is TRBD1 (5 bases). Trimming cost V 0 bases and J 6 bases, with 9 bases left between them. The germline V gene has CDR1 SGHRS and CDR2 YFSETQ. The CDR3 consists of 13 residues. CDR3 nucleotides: TGCGCCAGCAGCTTGGGGGGGACGGCTGAAGCTTTCTTT. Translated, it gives CASSLGGTAEAFF.